The sequence of this T cell receptor beta chain was determined in a study of blood T cell repertoires in COVID-19. TCRdb keeps only in-frame clones here, not all; method: immunoSEQ multiplex PCR. The table shows tens of thousands of clones, with 85% to 90% occurring only once. CDR3 length: 11 amino acids. Trimming stripped 4 bases from V and 2 bases from J, with 3 bases between. The germline CDR1 and CDR2 sequences are SGHTA and FQGNSA. V and J are TRBV7-2 and TRBJ2-7; D is ambiguous. This receptor was identified in a man between 65 and 79 years old with active COVID-19. The material sequenced was peripheral blood. CDR3 region: CASSSTYEQYF. DNA of the CDR3: TGTGCCAGCAGCTCCACCTACGAGCAGTACTTC.